This T cell receptor beta chain was sequenced for a study of T cells in Graves' hyperthyroidism and ophthalmopathy. General study findings and limits: Before onset, by a median of around six months, the model predicted ophthalmopathy.

CDR3 length: 15 amino acids. The junction had 7 bases not matched to a gene; V was cut back by 7 bases and J by 2 bases. Germline V gene data show CDR1 as MNHNS and CDR2 as SASEGT. The source material, RNA transcripts, was used to amplify TCR beta CDR3 regions. The study used the HTBI primer set for a first-round RT-PCR of the TCR CDR3. TCRdb reprocessed the multiplex PCR reads via MiXCR and lists one record per CDR3 protein. This table holds 690,000 or so distinct CDR3 sequences, roughly 20% found once. Concerning this clonotype itself: Its antigen is undetermined.

Sequencing was carried out using blood. The clonotype comes from a woman between 45 and 65 years old with Graves' hyperthyroidism that later progressed to Graves' ophthalmopathy. The V call is TRBV6-1, the J call TRBJ1-5, with 8 bases identical to TRBD1. CDR3 bases: TGTGCCAGCATTCAGGGGGCGGCTGGCAATCAGCCCCAGCATTTT. Protein product: CASIQGAAGNQPQHF.